Following are 9 T cell receptor beta chains from one sample sequenced in a study of T-cell memory formation after mild COVID-19 (dated by TCRdb to the early 2020s). Library preparation employed 5' RACE. Sequencing relied on an Illumina NovaSeq 6000. In TCRdb, the public reads were trimmed at Q25 with fastp and aligned with MiXCR, with productive beta chains retained. CDR3 protein sequences are deduplicated, and each keeps its most common genes and DNA. The sample data list about 160,000 distinct CDR3 sequences, and roughly 28% of these were observed just once. 12% of the sample is held by the ten biggest clonotypes. Sequenced: PBMCs or a T cell subset sorted from them (not recorded which). The receptors shown here come from an adult woman who had mild COVID-19 (a few samples of this study predate the infection). The sample titles of this study are shuffled in the database, so cell type and time point are left out; the donor was told from shared clones.

The rearrangement links TRBV7-8 to TRBJ2-7; D is unclear. The germline V and J ends were trimmed by 7 bases and 3 bases, with 4 bases remaining between them. Germline assignment: CDR1 SGHVS and CDR2 FQNEAQ. CDR3 length: 10 amino acids. The CDR3 loop reads CASNLYEQYF. CDR3 DNA sequence: TGTGCCAGCAACCTCTACGAGCAGTACTTC.

There are a few counts of this clonotype. This chain connects TRBV7-8 to TRBJ1-2, with 8 positions matching TRBD1. Looked up from germline, CDR1 is SGHVS and CDR2 is FQNEAQ. The CDR3 length is 15 residues. V dropped 5 bases and J dropped 8; count of bases not matched to a gene: 13. The CDR3 region has the DNA TGTGCCAGCAGCCCAGGATTGGACAGGGTATACGGCTACACCTTC. Protein product: CASSPGLDRVYGYTF. The full variable domain, rest sourced from reference TRBV7-8 and TRBJ1-2, is GAGVSQSPRYKVAKRGQDVALRCDPISGHVSLFWYQQALGQGPEFLTYFQNEAQLDKSGLPSDRFFAERPEGSVSTLKIQRTQQEDSAVYLCASSPGLDRVYGYTFGSGTRLTVV.

This clonotype occurred a few times. The rearrangement joins TRBV12-3 or TRBV12-4 to TRBJ2-5; TRBD2 matches 12 bases. The CDR3 covers 18 residues. Unmatched junction bases numbered 11, after V lost 2 bases and J lost 4 bases. CDR3 amino acids: CASSLSVASGGAGETQYF. DNA for the CDR3: TGTGCCAGCAGTTTATCGGTGGCTAGCGGGGGGGCTGGAGAGACCCAGTACTTC.

This clonotype was seen repeatedly, ten times or more. The chain links TRBV9 to TRBJ1-3; TRBD1 is a possible D gene (6 bases). The CDR3 runs to 15 residues. V was shortened by 4 bases and J by 4 bases, with 15 bases between the two germline ends. Germline lookup yields CDR1 SGDLS and CDR2 YYNGEE. The CDR3 reads CASSPGGQGGNTIYF. In DNA form, the CDR3 reads TGTGCCAGCAGCCCGGGGGGCCAGGGAGGAAACACCATATATTTT.

The chain has TRBV20-1 and TRBJ1-5, with 7 positions matching TRBD1. Trimming cost V 4 bases and J 4 bases; bases outside gene matches: 10. The CDR3 is 15 residues long. In germline, CDR1 is DFQATT, CDR2 SNEGSKA (reference sequence). This CDR3 is CSATRQGVGNQPQHF. The CDR3 nucleotides are TGCAGTGCTACAAGACAGGGAGTAGGGAATCAGCCCCAGCATTTT.

This sequence joins TRBV2 and TRBJ1-2; D call uncertain. The CDR3 sequence is 14 residues long. In germline, CDR1 is SNHLY, CDR2 FYNNEI. The V and J ends lost 4 bases and 5 bases respectively, with 14 bases between them. CDR3 DNA: TGTGCCAGCAGTGCGGCCAGGATGCCTTATGGCTACACCTTC. Amino acid sequence: CASSAARMPYGYTF. The full variable domain, rest sourced from reference TRBV2 and TRBJ1-2, is EPEVTQTPSHQVTQMGQEVILRCVPISNHLYFYWYRQILGQKVEFLVSFYNNEISEKSEIFDDQFSVERPDGSNFTLKIRSTKLEDSAMYFCASSAARMPYGYTFGSGTRLTVV.

The CDR3 protein is CASSPDWINTGELFF. Here the CDR3 DNA reads TGCGCCAGCAGCCCGGACTGGATCAACACCGGGGAGCTGTTTTTT. The chain uses TRBV5-1 and TRBJ2-2, with a tentative D call TRBD2 (5 bases). The ends were cut back, 4 bases at V and 2 bases at J, with 12 bases in the middle. The CDR3 loop spans 15 amino acids. Germline V gives CDR1 SGHRS, CDR2 YFSETQ.

This clonotype was seen only a few times. This chain links TRBV12-3 or TRBV12-4 with TRBJ2-1; 12 positions match TRBD2. The ends lost 5 bases at V and 10 bases at J; junction bases unmatched: 9. This CDR3 region has 15 residues. CDR3 sequence (DNA): TGTGCCAGCAGTCGACTAGCGGGAGAAGGTCTAGAGCAGTTCTTC. Protein product: CASSRLAGEGLEQFF.

This chain uses TRBV20-1 with TRBJ2-3, with a possible D match to TRBD2 (6 bases). Trimming took off 3 bases at V and 2 bases at J, with 18 bases between the two ends. The CDR3 contains 16 residues. Germline lookup yields CDR1 DFQATT and CDR2 SNEGSKA (reference sequence). The CDR3 DNA reads TGCAGTGCTAGGTGGGCCCGGGAGTTTGACACAGATACGCAGTATTTT. Protein: CSARWAREFDTDTQYF.